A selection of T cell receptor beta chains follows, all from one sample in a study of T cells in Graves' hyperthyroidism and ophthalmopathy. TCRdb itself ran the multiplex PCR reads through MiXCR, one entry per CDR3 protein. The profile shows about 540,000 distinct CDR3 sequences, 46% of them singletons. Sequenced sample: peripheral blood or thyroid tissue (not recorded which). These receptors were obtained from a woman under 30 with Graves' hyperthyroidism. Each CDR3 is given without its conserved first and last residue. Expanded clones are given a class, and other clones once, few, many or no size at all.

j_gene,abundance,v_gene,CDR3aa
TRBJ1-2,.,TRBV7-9,ASRDRGEGYT
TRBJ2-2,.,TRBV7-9,ASSHGRDTGELF
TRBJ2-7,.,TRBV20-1,SALTGTWRPEQY
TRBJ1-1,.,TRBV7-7,ASSHREGTEAF
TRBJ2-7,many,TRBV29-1,SVPTSGSSYEQY
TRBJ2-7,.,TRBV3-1,ASSRWGRVASSYEQY
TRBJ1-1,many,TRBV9,ASSAPWGDEAF
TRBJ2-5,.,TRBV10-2,ASSLMGRKETQY
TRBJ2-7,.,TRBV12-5,ASGLGYSYEQY
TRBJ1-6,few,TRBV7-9,ASSFIPGKGSPLH
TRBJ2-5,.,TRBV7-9,ASSYSGSVETQY
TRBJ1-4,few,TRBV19,ASSILADTNEKLF
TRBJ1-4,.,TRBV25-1,ASSGEILGQGGEKLF
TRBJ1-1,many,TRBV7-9,ASSATGLNTEAF
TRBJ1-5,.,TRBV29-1,SVDRQGGQPQH
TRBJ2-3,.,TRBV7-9,ASSLLQGDTQY
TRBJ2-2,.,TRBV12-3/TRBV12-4,ASSFAPTGELF
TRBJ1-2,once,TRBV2,ASTVLPRTYGYT
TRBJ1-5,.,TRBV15,ATSSEGGTYYSNQPQH
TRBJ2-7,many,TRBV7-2,ASSSGAPDEQY